The T cell receptor (beta chain) under discussion was sequenced for a study of blood T cell repertoires in COVID-19. About the study: Whether acute or convalescent, the COVID-19 samples came from the United States, Italy and Spain. From T cells, B-cell-depleted T cells, or PBMCs came the material, which was cDNA or gDNA.

J lost 8 bases, V lost 4 bases, and 1 base had no gene match. This CDR3 has 12 amino acids. Methods used by the authors: Amplification of reference gene primers was used by the study to estimate nucleated cell counts. The protocol was immunoSEQ multiplex PCR, while the TCRdb copy is restricted to in-frame clones and leaves out a portion. D and trimming come from the DNA, and the V and J calls and clone size come from that table. The data show approximately 230,000 clones, 70% to 90% seen once. The chain uses TRBV12-3 or TRBV12-4 and TRBJ1-5; 8 nucleotides agree with TRBD1. The origin of this receptor is a man younger than 35 with active or convalescent COVID-19. Sequenced: peripheral blood. CDR3 residues: CASSWTGKPQHF. The CDR3 nucleotides are TGTGCCAGCAGTTGGACAGGGAAGCCCCAGCATTTT.